This record looks at one T cell receptor beta chain sequence and its context. Its target antigen remains unknown. Base qualities are not provided; no much larger clone lies one nucleotide away. The receptor library was made with 5' RACE. The run used an Illumina HiSeq 2500. A second roughly 7 to 11 cycle PCR used a sample-barcoded 5' primer and a J-beta primer mix. Each TCR beta cDNA molecule received a unique molecular identifier from a template-switch 5' adaptor carrying 12 random nucleotides. At least 2.5 million CDR3-containing paired-end reads were obtained from each sample. All of the RNA was converted into first-strand cDNA using the Mint cDNA synthesis kit, with a TRBC-specific oligonucleotide serving as the primer. All cDNA was treated with uracil-DNA glycosylase and then went through a first 18-cycle PCR with the universal primers M1SS and BC2_uni_R. The original pipeline was this. Normalization of each sample was performed by random selection of 1 million high-quality reads, each carrying a distinct molecular identifier. Instead of being binned into consensus sequences, reads with shared molecular identifiers were discarded. CDR3 identification, clonotype clustering and error correction used MiTCR with a Q25 quality threshold and the strictest error-elimination algorithm. A nonparametric unseen species model with Euler transformation was used to estimate a lower bound on total TCR beta diversity. TCRdb ran its own pipeline on the public reads, namely fastp trimming at Q25 and MiXCR clone calling, and kept in-frame beta chains. Here each entry gathers all rows of one CDR3 protein and keeps the most common genes and DNA. The authors' filters were not applied to this entry. The sample table holds fewer than 800,000 distinct CDR3 sequences, of which around 21% were seen once. The ten top clones hold roughly 3.6% of the sample.

The roughly 39 donors, aged 6 to 90 years, were systemically healthy Caucasian individuals from Russia. Each donor gave approximately 9.4 milliliters of peripheral blood, drawn into EDTA-treated Vacutainer tubes. Ficoll-Paque density-gradient centrifugation was used to isolate PBMCs, with at least 6.5 million per sample. Trizol reagent was used to extract total RNA from PBMCs, with at least 6 micrograms per sample. For every donor, an aliquot of PBMCs went through flow cytometry to measure the percentages of naive CD45RAhigh/CD27high T cells. This record comes from a study of blood T cells in healthy people across ages (dated by TCRdb to 2013 to 2016). Regarding the study in general: In model experiments, template switching captured roughly one uniquely barcoded TCR beta cDNA molecule for every two T cells. Using deep sequencing normalized with unique cDNA molecular identifiers, the study measured how TCR beta repertoire diversity changes with age. Four age groups were formed from the donors: young (average approximately 15 years), middle-aged (approximately 40), aged (over 55) and long-lived (more than 75). To avoid experimental bias, donors of different ages were distributed randomly across sequencing lanes. For two donors (one aged 18 to 29 and one aged 80 or older), the study analyzed two additional independent replicas of 1 million unique cDNA reads from the same blood draw.

As encoded in the germline V gene (reference sequence), CDR1 is LNHDA while CDR2 is SQIVND. From the cysteine up to the phenylalanine, the CDR3 has a length of 13 residues. CDR3 DNA is the only sequence kept; it has 39 bases, read in frame from the first base. At the junction V is shortened by 10 bases and J by 2 bases, with 12 bases in between. Findings and caveats that apply to the study as a whole: Observed TCR beta diversity correlated strongly with the percentage of naive T cells measured by flow cytometry. Since profiling was done on bulk unsorted PBMCs, naive and antigen-experienced compartments could not be conclusively compared. Estimates of total diversity based on one million sequenced T cells were considered lower bounds and underestimates. Because donor CMV infection status was unknown, age-related changes in expanded clonotypes were potentially confounded. Observed TCR beta diversity per million T cells fell roughly linearly with age, and a significant reduction was already apparent by age approximately 41. Compared with the aged group, the long-lived group had more naive CD4+ T cells, fewer expanded clones and increased TCR diversity, a pattern suggesting age selection.

The sequence was collected from a man aged 70-80 years in good health. Recombination connected TRBV19 to TRBJ2-1; no D gene call is confident. Sequencing was carried out using blood. This receptor has the CDR3 CAIPPLAYNEQFF. The DNA sequence reads TGTGCCATCCCCCCGCTGGCCTACAATGAGCAGTTCTTC.